The 20 T cell receptor beta chains below all came from one sample that was sequenced in a study of blood T cell repertoires in COVID-19. Measured with immunoSEQ multiplex PCR; TCRdb has only the in-frame clones, and not every one. Of fewer than 300,000 clones listed, 75% to 90% were seen once; the top ten hold 2% to 3%. The specimen was peripheral blood. The receptors were sampled from a woman in her seventies with active or convalescent COVID-19.

CDR3 DNA: TGTGCCAGCAGCTTAAGTACTGGTCTACCGGACGAGCAGTACTTC. It specifies CASSLSTGLPDEQYF. This chain joins TRBV11-2 and TRBJ2-7; D ambiguous. CDR3 length: 15 amino acids. Germline V gene sequence: CDR1 SGHAT, CDR2 FQNNGV. Trimming cost V 2 bases and J 5 bases, with 16 bases left between them.

The genes are TRBV12-3 or TRBV12-4 and TRBJ2-1; TRBD1 aligns across 10 bases. V lost 10 bases and J lost 4; bases outside the gene matches: 4. CDR3 size: 13 residues. For the CDR3, the DNA is TGTGCCACCGGGACAGGGGTTTACAATGAGCAGTTCTTC. Translation gives CATGTGVYNEQFF.

This clone was counted many times. The V gene is TRBV29-1, the J gene TRBJ2-1; a weak D match, TRBD2 (5 bases). The germline CDR1 and CDR2 sequences are SQVTM and ANQGSEA. This CDR3 is built from 12 residues. V lost 3 bases, J lost 6 bases, and 9 bases lay in between. CDR3 bases: TGCAGCGTTGATTGGACTTCCAATGAGCAGTTCTTC. The encoded protein is CSVDWTSNEQFF.

The chain combines TRBV6-5 with TRBJ1-5; D is ambiguous. The CDR3 totals 14 residues. V was pared by 2 bases and J by 1 base, with 6 bases between. Germline CDR1 MNHEY, CDR2 SVGAGI. The CDR3: CASSYGQSNQPQHF. The CDR3 DNA is TGTGCCAGCAGTTACGGGCAGAGCAATCAGCCCCAGCATTTT.

This clone was detected a few times. V and J are TRBV5-1 and TRBJ1-2; weak D call: TRBD1 (6 bases). Trimming removed 0 bases at V and 0 bases at J, with 9 bases between. This CDR3 has 15 residues. The germline V gene has CDR1 SGHRS and CDR2 YFSETQ. CDR3 sequence reads: CASSLGQAANYGYTF. CDR3 in DNA: TGCGCCAGCAGCTTGGGACAGGCGGCTAACTATGGCTACACCTTC.

The count of this clone is one. V and J are TRBV16 and TRBJ2-2, with 8 bases aligning to TRBD1. CDR1 and CDR2 from the germline V gene are KGHSY and FQNENV. This CDR3 is 17 amino acids long. The J segment lost 6 bases and the V segment lost 4 bases, leaving 13 bases of the junction unmatched. The CDR3 region is CASSLIQSGGISGELFF. The DNA for the CDR3 is TGTGCCAGCAGCCTCATTCAATCAGGGGGCATCTCCGGGGAGCTGTTTTTT.

This chain joins TRBV15 and TRBJ1-1, with TRBD1 matching over 7 bases. The CDR3 is 16 residues long. Per germline, CDR1 LNHNV and CDR2 YYDKDF (reference sequence). V lost 0 bases, J lost 4 bases, and 8 bases stayed unmatched. Here the CDR3 reads CATSRDGQARGTEAFF. The CDR3, as DNA: TGTGCCACCAGCAGAGATGGACAGGCGCGTGGCACTGAAGCTTTCTTT.

This clone has a single count. The chain employs TRBV5-1 and TRBJ2-7; 7 bases are a match to TRBD1. This CDR3 spans 13 amino acids. The germline gives CDR1 SGHRS, CDR2 YFSETQ. Trimming took 0 bases from V and 9 from J; bases not matched to a gene: 6. CDR3 in DNA: TGCGCCAGCAGCTTGGGAGGGGGCCGCCGGCAGTACTTC. Its protein product is CASSLGGGRRQYF.

This chain links TRBV12-5 with TRBJ2-7; D is perhaps TRBD2 (6 bases). The germline V and J ends were trimmed by 0 bases and 2 bases, with 14 bases remaining between them. Germline V CDR1 and CDR2: LGHNT, FRNRAP. The CDR3 totals 16 residues. The CDR3 DNA reads TGTGCTAGTGGTTTGGTACAGGCGGGATCAACCTACGAGCAGTACTTC. The encoded protein is CASGLVQAGSTYEQYF.

The rearrangement joins TRBV7-9 to TRBJ2-7, with D unresolved. The V end was cut by 1 base, the J end by 0 bases, with 10 bases between. CDR3 size: 15 residues. CDR1 and CDR2 from the germline V gene are SEHNR and FQNEAQ (reference sequence). The CDR3 DNA is TGTGCCAGCAGCTTAGGCTCCCTGAGCTCCTACGAGCAGTACTTC. This translates into CASSLGSLSSYEQYF.

This clone was seen once. The V and J genes are TRBV6-5 and TRBJ1-4; TRBD1 aligns across 8 bases. Unmatched junction bases numbered 11, after V lost 6 bases and J lost 8 bases. This CDR3 has 15 residues. Germline-derived CDR1 and CDR2 are MNHEY and SVGAGI. The chain's CDR3 is CASRPTGGEREKLFF. CDR3 bases: TGTGCCAGCAGGCCTACAGGGGGTGAGAGAGAAAAACTGTTTTTT.

The chain uses TRBV3-1 (or the pseudogene TRBV3-2) and TRBJ1-1; D remains ambiguous. In germline, CDR1 is LGHDT, CDR2 YNNKEL (reference sequence). The CDR3 totals 13 residues. Trimming left V 0 bases short and J 7 bases short, with 9 bases between. The CDR3 nucleotides are TGTGCCAGCAGCCAAGACCTTCCCCGTGAAGCTTTCTTT. Translating it yields CASSQDLPREAFF.

The rearrangement uses TRBV14 and TRBJ1-3, with a possible D match to TRBD1 (6 bases). The CDR3 is made up of 16 amino acids. V was trimmed by 4 bases and J by 0 bases, leaving 13 bases between them. CDR1 and CDR2 (germline): SGHDN, FVKESK. The CDR3 region is CASSPRTASSGNTIYF. For the CDR3, the DNA is TGTGCCAGCAGCCCGAGGACAGCCAGCTCTGGAAACACCATATATTTT.

The CDR3 region has the DNA TGTGCCAGCAGCAAGAGGTCGGGCACTGAAGCTTTCTTT. Amino acids: CASSKRSGTEAFF. The rearrangement joins TRBV21-1 to TRBJ1-1. TRBV21-1 is labeled a pseudogene. This CDR3 region has 13 residues.

V gene TRBV20-1 combines with J gene TRBJ2-5; D perhaps matches TRBD2 (6 bases). Trimming left V 3 bases short and J 6 bases short, with 20 bases between. Germline CDR1 and CDR2: DFQATT and SNEGSKA (reference sequence). The CDR3 has 15 residues. Here the CDR3 DNA reads TGCAGTGCTAGTTACGTCGGGGACTGGCAAAAGACCCAGTACTTC. As protein: CSASYVGDWQKTQYF.

The rearrangement joins TRBV27 to TRBJ1-4; D not certain. CDR3 length: 15 amino acids. The V gene's germline CDR1 is MNHEY and CDR2 SMNVEV (reference sequence). Trimming stripped 7 bases from V and 8 bases from J, with 20 bases between. The CDR3, as DNA: TGTGCCAGCAACAAATTAGGGAGACTAAACGAAAAACTGTTTTTT. It encodes CASNKLGRLNEKLFF.

The chain carries TRBV7-2 and TRBJ2-1, with D perhaps matching TRBD1 (5 bases). The CDR3 runs 16 residues. Germline V gives CDR1 SGHTA, CDR2 FQGNSA. Trimming stripped 5 bases from V and 2 bases from J, with 16 bases between. The CDR3 loop is CASSPRATWPYNEQFF. DNA for the CDR3: TGTGCCAGCAGCCCCAGGGCGACATGGCCCTACAATGAGCAGTTCTTC.

V usage is TRBV27 and J usage is TRBJ1-2; 7 bases are shared with TRBD1. V shed 5 bases and J 7 bases; nucleotides not matched to a gene: 7. The germline V gene has CDR1 MNHEY and CDR2 SMNVEV (reference sequence). The CDR3 covers 13 residues. CDR3 sequence reads: CASSPQGLGGYTF. DNA of the CDR3: TGTGCCAGCAGTCCACAGGGGTTGGGTGGCTACACCTTC.

V is TRBV19 and J is TRBJ1-4; 8 nucleotides match TRBD1. The CDR3 has 17 residues. The V gene's germline CDR1 is LNHDA and CDR2 SQIVND (reference sequence). Trimming at V came to 6 bases and at J to 1 base, leaving 10 bases not matched to a gene. CDR3 bases: TGTGCCAGTAGCTCCGGACAGGGTATAGGAACTAATGAAAAACTGTTTTTT. Its translation is CASSSGQGIGTNEKLFF.

The chain has TRBV28 and TRBJ2-6; no definite D call. This CDR3 region has 17 residues. Trimming removed 1 base from V and 0 bases from J, with 10 bases in between. Germline V gives CDR1 MDHEN, CDR2 SYDVKM. CDR3 protein: CASSLFGWISGANVLTF. In DNA form, the CDR3 reads TGTGCCAGCAGTTTATTCGGGTGGATCTCTGGGGCCAACGTCCTGACTTTC. The entire variable domain, with the rest obtained from reference TRBV28 and TRBJ2-6, is as follows: DVKVTQSSRYLVKRTGEKVFLECVQDMDHENMFWYRQDPGLGLRLIYFSYDVKMKEKGDIPEGYSVSREKKERFSLILESASTNQTSMYLCASSLFGWISGANVLTFGAGSRLTVL.